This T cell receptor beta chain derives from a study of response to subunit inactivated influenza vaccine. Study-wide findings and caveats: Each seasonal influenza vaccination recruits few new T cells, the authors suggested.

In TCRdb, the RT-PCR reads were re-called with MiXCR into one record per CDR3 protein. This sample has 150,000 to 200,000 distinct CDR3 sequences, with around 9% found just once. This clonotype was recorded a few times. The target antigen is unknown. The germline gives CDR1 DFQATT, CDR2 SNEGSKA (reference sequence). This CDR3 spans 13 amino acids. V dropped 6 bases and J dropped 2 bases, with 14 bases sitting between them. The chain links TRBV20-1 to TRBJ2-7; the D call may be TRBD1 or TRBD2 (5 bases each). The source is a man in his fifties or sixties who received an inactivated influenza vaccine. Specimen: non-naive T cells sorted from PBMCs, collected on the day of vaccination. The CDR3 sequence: CSAKHRGPYEQYF. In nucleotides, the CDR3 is TGCAGTGCAAAACATCGGGGACCCTACGAGCAGTACTTC.